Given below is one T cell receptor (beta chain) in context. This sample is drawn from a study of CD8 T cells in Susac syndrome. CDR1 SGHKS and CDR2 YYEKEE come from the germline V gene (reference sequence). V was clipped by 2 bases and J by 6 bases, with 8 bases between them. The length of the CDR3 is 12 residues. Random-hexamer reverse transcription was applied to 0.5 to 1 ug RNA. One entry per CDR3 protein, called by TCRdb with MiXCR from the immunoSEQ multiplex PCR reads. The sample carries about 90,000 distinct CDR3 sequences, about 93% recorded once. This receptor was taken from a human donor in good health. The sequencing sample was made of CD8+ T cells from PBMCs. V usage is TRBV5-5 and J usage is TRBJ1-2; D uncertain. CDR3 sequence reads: CASSFGQDGYTF. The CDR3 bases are TGTGCCAGCAGCTTCGGCCAGGATGGCTACACCTTC.